This entry concerns a single T cell receptor (beta chain). Measured with immunoSEQ multiplex PCR; TCRdb has only the in-frame clones, and not every one. The top ten clones hold about 14% of a sample with hundreds of thousands of clones, around 89% of them seen once. The ends were cut back, 2 bases at V and 0 bases at J, with 11 bases in the middle. The CDR3 is 16 amino acids. CDR1 is MNHEY, CDR2 SVGEGT, per germline. The data belong to a study of blood T cell repertoires in COVID-19. Sequencing was performed on PBMCs or T cells enriched from blood (not recorded which). This chain uses TRBV6-2 or TRBV6-3 with TRBJ2-4, with D possibly TRBD2 on 5 matching bases. The TCR originated in a man under 40 who had been exposed to COVID-19. This chain's CDR3 is CASSYKGLLAKNIQYF. The CDR3 DNA follows: TGTGCCAGCAGTTACAAAGGACTGCTAGCCAAAAACATTCAGTACTTC.